These 3 T cell receptor beta chains share one sample of origin, sequenced in a study of T cell repertoires in cytomegalovirus infection. TCRdb called the reads again in MiXCR, with one record for every CDR3 protein. The sample lists about 460,000 distinct CDR3 sequences, approximately 10% occurring once. The sample comprised PBMCs. These receptors were taken from a human donor in good health (CMV status not recorded). Some clones in this sample may be carry-over from other donors' samples.

The rearrangement joins TRBV15 to TRBJ2-7, with 9 bases matching TRBD2. Germline CDR1 reads LNHNV; CDR2 reads YYDKDF (reference sequence). V shed 3 bases, J shed 7 bases, and the junction held 10 bases outside the gene matches. The CDR3 loop spans 15 amino acids. CDR3 sequence reads: CATSSQLAGSSEQYF. CDR3 in DNA: TGTGCCACCAGCAGCCAACTAGCGGGTTCCTCTGAGCAGTACTTC.

A remark on this clonotype: This may arise from a read error, as a much more abundant clone is one base away. The CDR3 here is CASSLDRKSYEQCF. In DNA form, the CDR3 reads TGTGCCAGCAGCCTGGACAGAAAATCCTACGAGCAGTGCTTC. The chain carries TRBV5-6 and TRBJ2-7, with D possibly matching TRBD1 (6 bases). CDR3 length: 14 residues. Germline V CDR1 and CDR2: SGHDT, YYEEEE.

This clonotype has a handful of counts. This rearrangement joins TRBV7-2 to TRBJ2-1; 8 bases align to TRBD2. Germline CDR1 and CDR2: SGHTA and FQGNSA. Unmatched junction bases numbered 8, after V lost 6 bases and J lost 4 bases. This CDR3 contains 15 residues. In nucleotides, the CDR3 is TGTGCCAGCAGTCCAACTAGCGGTTGGTACAATGAGCAGTTCTTC. Encoded protein: CASSPTSGWYNEQFF.